The 11 T cell receptor beta chains listed next were all sequenced from one sample in a study of T-cell memory formation after mild COVID-19. Using its own MiXCR run on the 5' RACE reads, TCRdb lists one record per CDR3 protein. The sample shows about 400,000 distinct CDR3 sequences, approximately 24% of them seen only once. Sequencing was carried out using PBMCs or a T cell subset sorted from them (not recorded which). The origin of the receptors is an adult woman who had mild COVID-19 (a few samples of this study predate the infection). Cell type and time point are not known.

The chain employs TRBV28 and TRBJ1-1; tentative D call: TRBD1 (5 bases). The CDR3 contains 16 residues. Germline CDR1 reads MDHEN; CDR2 reads SYDVKM. Between the trimmed V and J ends, which lost 7 bases and 1 base, there was a span of 19 bases. The CDR3 here is CASTLPGRGGNTEAFF. CDR3 sequence (DNA): TGTGCCAGCACCCTACCGGGTAGGGGAGGGAACACTGAAGCTTTCTTT.

This clonotype was seen a few times. This chain connects TRBV2 to TRBJ1-2, with D possibly matching TRBD1 (6 bases). There are 16 residues in the CDR3. V lost 0 bases and J lost 6, with 17 bases in between. Germline CDR1 reads SNHLY; CDR2 reads FYNNEI. The CDR3 sequence: CASSEAEPGAGNGYTF. CDR3 in DNA: TGTGCCAGCAGTGAAGCAGAGCCGGGGGCGGGAAATGGCTACACCTTC. Based on the CDR3 plus reference TRBV2 and TRBJ1-2, the full variable domain is EPEVTQTPSHQVTQMGQEVILRCVPISNHLYFYWYRQILGQKVEFLVSFYNNEISEKSEIFDDQFSVERPDGSNFTLKIRSTKLEDSAMYFCASSEAEPGAGNGYTFGSGTRLTVV.

About this clonotype: At one end the junction does not follow the germline gene, possibly because of a read error. The V call is TRBV2, the J call TRBJ2-3; D may be TRBD2 (6 bases). The CDR3 runs 14 residues. Per germline, CDR1 SNHLY and CDR2 FYNNEI. CDR3 sequence reads: CASSEASPGDPQYF. The DNA for the CDR3 is TGTGCCAGCAGTGAAGCGTCGCCGGGAGATCCGCAGTATTTT.

This clonotype was counted a few times. The J gene is TRBJ2-6, the V gene TRBV18; 12 bases line up with TRBD1. The V gene end was trimmed by 6 bases and the J gene end by 4 bases; junction bases not matched to a gene: 7. In germline, CDR1 is KGHSH, CDR2 LQKENI. This CDR3 spans 17 amino acids. CDR3 loop: CASSPGTGGTGANVLTF. CDR3 sequence (DNA): TGTGCCAGCTCCCCCGGGACAGGGGGCACCGGGGCCAACGTCCTGACTTTC.

The chain carries TRBV6-1 and TRBJ2-5; TRBD2 is a possible D gene (6 bases). Germline CDR1 is MNHNS and CDR2 is SASEGT. Trimming shortened V by 4 bases and J by 5 bases, and 11 bases separated the two germline ends. The CDR3 is 13 amino acids. This CDR3 is CASSGTNGETQYF. The DNA for the CDR3 is TGTGCCAGCAGTGGGACTAACGGGGAGACCCAGTACTTC.

This clonotype was seen a few times. The V and J genes are TRBV2 and TRBJ2-5; 8 nucleotides match TRBD2. This CDR3 contains 15 residues. Per the germline V gene, CDR1 is SNHLY and CDR2 is FYNNEI. With 7 bases clipped from V and 2 bases from J, the junction kept 9 bases outside the gene matches. CDR3 in DNA: TGTGCCAGCACCCGTCTAGCGGGTATACAAGAGACCCAGTACTTC. It yields the protein CASTRLAGIQETQYF. The variable domain in full, with the rest retrieved from reference TRBV2 and TRBJ2-5, is EPEVTQTPSHQVTQMGQEVILRCVPISNHLYFYWYRQILGQKVEFLVSFYNNEISEKSEIFDDQFSVERPDGSNFTLKIRSTKLEDSAMYFCASTRLAGIQETQYFGPGTRLLVL.

This clonotype was counted only a few times. This chain's CDR3 is CASSPGHTTSGSTDTQYF. Here the CDR3 DNA reads TGCGCCAGCAGCCCCGGCCATACTACTAGCGGGTCCACAGATACGCAGTATTTT. This sequence joins TRBV5-1 and TRBJ2-3, with 9 bases matching TRBD2. The CDR3 is made up of 18 amino acids. Trimming at V came to 4 bases and at J to 2 bases, leaving 14 bases not matched to a gene. Germline V CDR1 and CDR2: SGHRS, YFSETQ.

This clonotype has more than one count but fewer than ten. The chain carries TRBV5-1 and TRBJ2-2; 7 bases are shared with TRBD1. The junction had 7 bases not matched to a gene; V was cut back by 4 bases and J by 1 base. This CDR3 is 16 amino acids long. In germline, CDR1 is SGHRS, CDR2 YFSETQ. DNA for the CDR3: TGCGCCAGCAGCCCCCAGGGGGTCAAGAACACCGGGGAGCTGTTTTTT. This sequence encodes CASSPQGVKNTGELFF.

The chain employs TRBV14 and TRBJ1-1; D unclear. This CDR3 comprises 14 residues. The V end was cut by 1 base, the J end by 4 bases, with 10 bases between. The germline gives CDR1 SGHDN, CDR2 FVKESK. The CDR3 DNA is TGTGCCAGCAGCCAAGGAACCGAAGGCACTGAAGCTTTCTTT. It codes for CASSQGTEGTEAFF.

This clonotype was detected only a few times. The V call is TRBV11-2, the J call TRBJ2-1; 9 bases line up with TRBD2. CDR1 is SGHAT, CDR2 FQNNGV, per germline. V gave up 5 bases and J gave up 2 bases; unmatched junction bases: 4. The CDR3 extends over 15 amino acids. CDR3 in amino acids: CASSPGLATYNEQFF. Written as DNA, the CDR3 is TGTGCCAGCAGCCCCGGACTAGCGACCTACAATGAGCAGTTCTTC.

The chain carries TRBV24-1 and TRBJ1-1; 7 nucleotides match TRBD1. CDR1 KGHDR and CDR2 SFDVKD come from the germline V gene. V lost 5 bases, J lost 5 bases, and 4 bases stayed unmatched. The CDR3 runs to 13 residues. Here the CDR3 reads CATSAYRGTEAFF. The CDR3 DNA reads as TGTGCCACCAGTGCTTACAGGGGAACTGAAGCTTTCTTT.